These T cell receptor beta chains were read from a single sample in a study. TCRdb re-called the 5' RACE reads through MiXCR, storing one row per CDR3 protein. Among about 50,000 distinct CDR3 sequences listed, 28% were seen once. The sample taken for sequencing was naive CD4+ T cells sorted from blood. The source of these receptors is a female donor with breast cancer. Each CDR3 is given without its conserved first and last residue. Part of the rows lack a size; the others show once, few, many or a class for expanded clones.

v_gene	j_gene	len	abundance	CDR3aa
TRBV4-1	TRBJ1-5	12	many	ASSLGEVGKPQH
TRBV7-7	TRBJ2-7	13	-	ASSLAPDGAYEQY
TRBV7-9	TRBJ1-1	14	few	ASSQLDGFGNTEAF
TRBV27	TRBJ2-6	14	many	ASSLSTVPGANVLT
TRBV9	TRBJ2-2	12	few	ASSALSVDGELF
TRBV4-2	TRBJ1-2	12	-	ASSQEGRQGSYT
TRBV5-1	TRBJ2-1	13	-	ASSLVLATHNEQF
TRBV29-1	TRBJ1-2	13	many	SVEHPGTDIIRYT
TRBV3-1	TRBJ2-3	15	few	ASSRGTGGTRTDTQY
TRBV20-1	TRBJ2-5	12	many	SALAGGYRETQY
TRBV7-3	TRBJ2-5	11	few	ASSSGSGETQY
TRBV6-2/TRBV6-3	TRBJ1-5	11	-	ASSYSTATAQH
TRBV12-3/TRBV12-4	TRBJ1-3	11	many	ASSRGRRDTIY
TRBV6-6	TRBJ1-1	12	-	ASSYEGWDTEAF
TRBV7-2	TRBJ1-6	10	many	ASSLTNSPLH
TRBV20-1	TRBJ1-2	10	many	SAREVGYGYT
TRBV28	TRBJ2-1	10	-	ASSHRGHEQF
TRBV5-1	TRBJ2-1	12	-	TSSLSDYPAEQF
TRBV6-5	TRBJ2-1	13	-	ASSTGTQSYNEQF
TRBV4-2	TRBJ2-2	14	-	ASSPALAGNTGELF
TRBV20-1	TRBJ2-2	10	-	SARDDDRELF
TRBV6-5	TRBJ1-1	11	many	ASSYSEDTEAF
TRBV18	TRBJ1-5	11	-	ASSPGSNQPQH
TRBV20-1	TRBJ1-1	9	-	SASGYAEAF
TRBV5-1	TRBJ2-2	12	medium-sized	ASSPTTFTGELF
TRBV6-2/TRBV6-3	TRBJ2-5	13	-	ASSYGDQLLETQY
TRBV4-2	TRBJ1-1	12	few	ASSQGDMNTEAF
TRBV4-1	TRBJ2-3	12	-	ASSPYGLEDTQY
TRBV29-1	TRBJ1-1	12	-	SVVGGVGNTEAF
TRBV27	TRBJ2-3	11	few	ASSLWQTDTQY
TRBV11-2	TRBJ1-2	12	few	ASRAIAQGYGYT
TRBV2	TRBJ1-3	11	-	ASSDGSGNTIY
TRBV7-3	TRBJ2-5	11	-	ASSLQLQETQY
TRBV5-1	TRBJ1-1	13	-	ASSPNGVMNTEAF
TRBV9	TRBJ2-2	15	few	ASSPRGGIRYTGELF